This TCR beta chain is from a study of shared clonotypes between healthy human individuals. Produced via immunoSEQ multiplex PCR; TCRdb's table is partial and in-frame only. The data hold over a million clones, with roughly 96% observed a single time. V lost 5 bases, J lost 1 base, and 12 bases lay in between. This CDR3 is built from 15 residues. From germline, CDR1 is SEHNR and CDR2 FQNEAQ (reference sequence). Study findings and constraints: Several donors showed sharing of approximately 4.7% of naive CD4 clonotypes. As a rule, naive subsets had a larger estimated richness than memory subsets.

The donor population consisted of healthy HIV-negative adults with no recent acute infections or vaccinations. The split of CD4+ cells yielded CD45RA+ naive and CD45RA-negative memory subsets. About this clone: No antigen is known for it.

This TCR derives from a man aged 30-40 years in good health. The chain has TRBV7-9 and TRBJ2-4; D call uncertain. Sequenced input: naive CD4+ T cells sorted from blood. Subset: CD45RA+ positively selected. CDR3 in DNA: TGTGCCAGCAGCCCACCGCGCGCTGCCAAAAACATTCAGTACTTC. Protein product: CASSPPRAAKNIQYF. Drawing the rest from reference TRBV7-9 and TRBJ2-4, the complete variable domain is DTGVSQNPRHKITKRGQNVTFRCDPISEHNRLYWYRQTLGQGPEFLTYFQNEAQLEKSRLLSDRFSAERPKGSFSTLEIQRTEQGDSAMYLCASSPPRAAKNIQYFGAGTRLSVL.